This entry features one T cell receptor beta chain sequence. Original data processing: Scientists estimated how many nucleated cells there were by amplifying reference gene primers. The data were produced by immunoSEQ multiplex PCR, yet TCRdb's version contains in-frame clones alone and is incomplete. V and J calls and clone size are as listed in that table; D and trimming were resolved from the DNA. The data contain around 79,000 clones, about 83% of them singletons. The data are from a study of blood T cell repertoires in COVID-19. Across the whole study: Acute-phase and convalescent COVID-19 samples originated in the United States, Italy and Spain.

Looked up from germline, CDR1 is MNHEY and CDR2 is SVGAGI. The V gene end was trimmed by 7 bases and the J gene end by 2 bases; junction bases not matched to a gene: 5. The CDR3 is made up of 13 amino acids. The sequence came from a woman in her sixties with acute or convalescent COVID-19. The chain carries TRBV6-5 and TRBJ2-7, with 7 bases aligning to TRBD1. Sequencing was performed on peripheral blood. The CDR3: CASNIGQAYEQYF. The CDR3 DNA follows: TGTGCCAGCAATATCGGACAGGCCTACGAGCAGTACTTC.